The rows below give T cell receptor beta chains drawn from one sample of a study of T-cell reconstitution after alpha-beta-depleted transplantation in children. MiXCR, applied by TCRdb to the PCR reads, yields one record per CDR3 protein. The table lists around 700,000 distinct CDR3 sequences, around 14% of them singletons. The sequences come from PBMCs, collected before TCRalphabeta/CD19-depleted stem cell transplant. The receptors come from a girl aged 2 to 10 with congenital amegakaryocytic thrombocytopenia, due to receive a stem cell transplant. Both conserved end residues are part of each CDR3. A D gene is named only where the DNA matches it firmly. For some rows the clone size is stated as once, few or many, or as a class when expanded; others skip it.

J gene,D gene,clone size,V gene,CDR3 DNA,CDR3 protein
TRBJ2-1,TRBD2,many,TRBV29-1,TGCAGCGTTGAAGGATTGGCTAGCGGGAACAATGAGCAGTTCTTC,CSVEGLASGNNEQFF
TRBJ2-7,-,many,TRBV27,TGTGCCAGCAGCCAACAGGGTTCCTACGAGCAGTACTTC,CASSQQGSYEQYF
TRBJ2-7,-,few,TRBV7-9,TGTGCCAGCAGCTTTGACTACACACCCACCTACGAGCAGTACTTC,CASSFDYTPTYEQYF
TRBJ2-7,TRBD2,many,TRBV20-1,TGCAGTGCCCGGCCGACTAGCGGTTCATACGAGCAGTACTTC,CSARPTSGSYEQYF
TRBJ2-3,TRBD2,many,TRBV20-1,TGCAGTGCTATTAACTGGAGACTAGCGGGAGGTTCAGATACGCAGTATTTT,CSAINWRLAGGSDTQYF
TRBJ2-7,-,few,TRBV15,TGTGCCACCAGCACCGGCTACGAGCAGTACTTC,CATSTGYEQYF
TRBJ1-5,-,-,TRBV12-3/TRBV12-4,TGTGCCAGCACCGAATGGGGCAGGGTCAAGGATCAGCCCCAGCATTTT,CASTEWGRVKDQPQHF
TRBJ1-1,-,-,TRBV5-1,TGCGCCAGCAGCTTCGGTCTGTTCGGGCGAGGTGACACTGAAGCTTTCTTT,CASSFGLFGRGDTEAFF
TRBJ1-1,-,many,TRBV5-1,TGCGCCAGCAGCTTGGCACCGCCGAACACTGAAGCTTTCTTT,CASSLAPPNTEAFF
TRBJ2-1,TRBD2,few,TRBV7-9,TGTGCCAGCAGCGCTCACCCGATACTAGCGGGAGGAGACAATGAGCAGTTCTTC,CASSAHPILAGGDNEQFF
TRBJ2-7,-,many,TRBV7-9,TGTGCCAGCAGCTACGACGAAGACGAGCAGTACTTC,CASSYDEDEQYF